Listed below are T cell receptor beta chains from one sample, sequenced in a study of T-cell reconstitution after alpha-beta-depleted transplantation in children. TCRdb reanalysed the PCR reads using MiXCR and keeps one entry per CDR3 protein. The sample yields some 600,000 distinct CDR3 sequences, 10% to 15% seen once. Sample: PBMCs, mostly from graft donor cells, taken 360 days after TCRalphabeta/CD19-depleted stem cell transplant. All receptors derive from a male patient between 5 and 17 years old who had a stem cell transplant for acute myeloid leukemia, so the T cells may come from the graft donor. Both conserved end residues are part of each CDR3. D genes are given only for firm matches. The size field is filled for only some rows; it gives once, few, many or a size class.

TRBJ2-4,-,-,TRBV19,CASSPRGAKNIQYF,TGTGCCAGTAGTCCGAGGGGAGCCAAAAACATTCAGTACTTC
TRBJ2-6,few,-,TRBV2,CASRAWTVLSGANVLTF,TGTGCCAGCAGGGCCTGGACAGTGTTGAGTGGGGCCAACGTCCTGACTTTC
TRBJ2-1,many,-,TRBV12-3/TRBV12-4,CASLWGASYNEQFF,TGTGCCAGCCTCTGGGGGGCTTCCTACAATGAGCAGTTCTTC
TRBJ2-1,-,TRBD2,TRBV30,CAWSLLADYNEQFF,TGTGCCTGGAGTTTACTAGCGGACTACAATGAGCAGTTCTTC
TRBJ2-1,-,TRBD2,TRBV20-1,CSARGRNGRVNEQFF,TGCAGTGCTAGAGGTCGCAACGGGAGGGTAAATGAGCAGTTCTTC
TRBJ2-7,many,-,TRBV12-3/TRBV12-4,CASSSRVPGTRTREQYF,TGTGCCAGCAGTTCCCGGGTACCCGGGACAAGGACTCGTGAGCAGTACTTC
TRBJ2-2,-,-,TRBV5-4,CASSLEPITGELFF,TGTGCCAGCAGCTTGGAGCCCATCACCGGGGAGCTGTTTTTT
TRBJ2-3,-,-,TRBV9,CASSVFEDTQYF,TGTGCCAGCAGCGTTTTTGAAGATACGCAGTATTTT
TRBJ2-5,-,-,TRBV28,CAGSGWDQETQYF,TGTGCCGGATCGGGATGGGACCAAGAGACCCAGTACTTC
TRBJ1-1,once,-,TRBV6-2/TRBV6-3,CASSPKQAYTEAFF,TGTGCCAGCAGTCCGAAACAGGCTTACACTGAAGCTTTCTTT
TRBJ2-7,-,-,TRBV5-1,CASSSSGVPYEQYF,TGCGCCAGCAGCTCGTCGGGAGTACCCTACGAGCAGTACTTC
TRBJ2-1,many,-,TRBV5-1,CASSLEALAYEQFF,TGCGCCAGCAGCTTGGAGGCTCTAGCGTACGAGCAGTTCTTC
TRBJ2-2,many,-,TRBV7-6,CASSLRFSAANTGELFF,TGTGCCAGCAGCTTAAGGTTCAGCGCCGCGAACACCGGGGAGCTGTTTTTT
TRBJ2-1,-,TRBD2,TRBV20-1,CSATTSGSYNEQFF,TGCAGTGCTACAACTAGCGGCTCCTACAATGAGCAGTTCTTC